The sequence of this T cell receptor beta chain was determined in a study of beta chain features in type 1 diabetes. The V and J ends lost 5 bases and 2 bases, in that order; junction bases with no gene match: 15. Germline values: CDR1 WSHSY, CDR2 SAAADI. The CDR3 covers 18 residues. Points from the study as a whole: Among all four CD4+ subsets, Type 1 diabetes patients had TCRB CDR3s that were moderately but significantly shorter.

As concerns this clone: Antigen specificity is unknown.

Investigators reverse transcribed all isolated RNA, so they sequenced expressed TCRB transcripts. Profiled with immunoSEQ multiplex PCR; TCRdb holds only in-frame clones, not every one. The data contain approximately 15,000 clones, more than 70% of them singletons. J is TRBJ2-1 and V is TRBV10-2, with 7 bases that match TRBD1. The TCR comes from a woman aged 18-29 years with type 1 diabetes. Sequencing was carried out using stem cell memory CD4+ T cells from blood. CDR3 DNA sequence: TGCGCCAGCAGTAAAAGGGGACAGCCCCTAGGAGCCTACAATGAGCAGTTCTTC. Translating it yields CASSKRGQPLGAYNEQFF.